This T cell receptor (beta chain) was sequenced in a study of T cells in Graves' hyperthyroidism and ophthalmopathy. This clonotype appeared many times. Its antigen remains unknown. Amplified regions were TCR beta CDR3 sequences from RNA transcripts. The study used the HTBI primer set for a first-round RT-PCR of the TCR CDR3. TCRdb reprocessed the multiplex PCR reads via MiXCR and lists one record per CDR3 protein. This sample has hundreds of thousands of distinct CDR3 sequences, with 40% to 55% found just once. Study-level results: Through a model of 13 V-J features, ophthalmopathy was separated from stable hyperthyroidism. Researchers found most expanded thyroid clonotypes above 0.001 in blood as well.

This TCR came from an adult man with Graves' disease, either hyperthyroidism or ophthalmopathy (not recorded which). The sample comprised peripheral blood or thyroid tissue (not recorded which).

CDR3 in amino acids: CASSYRPNTGELFF. The CDR3 DNA is TGTGCCAGCAGTTACAGGCCCAACACCGGGGAGCTGTTTTTT. The chain uses TRBV6-2 or TRBV6-3 and TRBJ2-2, with D unclear. The CDR3 runs to 14 residues. The germline V gene encodes CDR1 MNHEY and CDR2 SVGEGT. V dropped 2 bases and J dropped 2 bases, with 6 bases sitting between them.